This T cell receptor (beta chain) emerged from a study of T cells in Graves' hyperthyroidism and ophthalmopathy. Germline lookup yields CDR1 SEHNR and CDR2 FQNEAQ (reference sequence). This CDR3 contains 18 residues. The V and J ends lost 0 bases and 4 bases, in that order; junction bases with no gene match: 11. Clinical symptoms, serum thyroxine, TRAb, thyroid ultrasound and orbital computed tomography informed diagnoses. RNA transcripts gave rise to amplified TCR beta CDR3 regions. Researchers ran a first-round RT-PCR on the TCR CDR3 using the HTBI primer set. Using its own MiXCR run on the multiplex PCR reads, TCRdb lists one record per CDR3 protein. Of 360,000 or so distinct CDR3 sequences listed, approximately 19% were seen once; the top ten hold approximately 4%.

This clonotype originated in a woman aged 18-29 years with Graves' hyperthyroidism. J is TRBJ2-2 and V is TRBV7-9; 7 positions agree with TRBD2. The sample taken for sequencing was blood. In nucleotides, the CDR3 is TGTGCCAGCAGCTTAGCCCCCACTAGCGTCCGGGCCACCGGGGAGCTGTTTTTT. This codes for CASSLAPTSVRATGELFF.